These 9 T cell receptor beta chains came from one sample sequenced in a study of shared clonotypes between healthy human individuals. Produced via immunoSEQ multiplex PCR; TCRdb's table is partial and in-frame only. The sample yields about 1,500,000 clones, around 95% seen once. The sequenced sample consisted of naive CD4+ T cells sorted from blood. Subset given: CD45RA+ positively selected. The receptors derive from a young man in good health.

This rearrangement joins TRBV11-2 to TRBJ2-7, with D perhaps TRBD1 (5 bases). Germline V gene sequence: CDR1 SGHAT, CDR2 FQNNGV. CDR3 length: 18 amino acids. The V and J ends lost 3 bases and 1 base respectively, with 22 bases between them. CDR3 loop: CASSFSPPQVRRSYEQYF. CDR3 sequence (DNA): TGTGCCAGCAGCTTCTCTCCCCCACAGGTACGTCGGTCCTACGAGCAGTACTTC.

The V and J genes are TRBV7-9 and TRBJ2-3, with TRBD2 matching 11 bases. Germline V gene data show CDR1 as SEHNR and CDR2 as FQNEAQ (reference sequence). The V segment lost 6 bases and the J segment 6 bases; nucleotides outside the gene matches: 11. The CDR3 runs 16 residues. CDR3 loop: CASRRISGRVLDTQYF. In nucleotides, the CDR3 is TGTGCCAGCAGGAGGATTAGCGGGAGGGTGCTTGATACGCAGTATTTT.

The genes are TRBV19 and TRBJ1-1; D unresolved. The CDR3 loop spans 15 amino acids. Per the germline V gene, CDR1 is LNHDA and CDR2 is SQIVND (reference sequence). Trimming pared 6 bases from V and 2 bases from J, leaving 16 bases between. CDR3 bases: TGTGCCAGTAGCCTCGGCCGGGTACTCAACACTGAAGCTTTCTTT. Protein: CASSLGRVLNTEAFF.

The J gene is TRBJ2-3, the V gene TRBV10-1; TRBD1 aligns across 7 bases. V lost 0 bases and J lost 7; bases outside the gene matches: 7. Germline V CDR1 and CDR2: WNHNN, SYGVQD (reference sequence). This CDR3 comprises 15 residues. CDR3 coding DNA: TGCGCCAGCAGTGAGTCCGGGACAGCCGCGTATACGCAGTATTTT. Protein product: CASSESGTAAYTQYF.

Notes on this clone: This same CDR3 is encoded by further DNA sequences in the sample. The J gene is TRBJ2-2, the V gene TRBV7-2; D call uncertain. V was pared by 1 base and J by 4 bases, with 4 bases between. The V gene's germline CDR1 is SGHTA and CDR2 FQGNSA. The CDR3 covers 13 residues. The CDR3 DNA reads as TGTGCCAGCAGCTTAGGGGGCACCGGGGAGCTGTTTTTT. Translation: CASSLGGTGELFF.

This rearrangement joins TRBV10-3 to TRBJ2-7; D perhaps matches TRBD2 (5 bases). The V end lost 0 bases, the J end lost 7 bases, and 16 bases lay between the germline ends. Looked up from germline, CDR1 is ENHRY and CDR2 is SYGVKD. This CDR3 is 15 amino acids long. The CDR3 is CAISESNGKTEEQYF. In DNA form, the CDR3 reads TGTGCCATCAGTGAGTCGAACGGGAAAACGGAGGAGCAGTACTTC.

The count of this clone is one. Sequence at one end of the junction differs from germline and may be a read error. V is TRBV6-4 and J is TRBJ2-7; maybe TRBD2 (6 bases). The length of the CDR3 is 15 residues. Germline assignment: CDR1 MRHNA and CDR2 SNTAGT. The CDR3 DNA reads TGTGCCAGCAGTGAAAAAAGCGGGCCCTCGCCCCTCTTACTCTTC. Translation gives CASSEKSGPSPLLLF.

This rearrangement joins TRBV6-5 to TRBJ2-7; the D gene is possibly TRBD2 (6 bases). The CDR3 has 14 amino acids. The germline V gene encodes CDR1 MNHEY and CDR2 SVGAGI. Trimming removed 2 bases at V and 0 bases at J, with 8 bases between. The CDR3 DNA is TGTGCCAGCAGTTACGGGACTCGCTCCTACGAGCAGTACTTC. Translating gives CASSYGTRSYEQYF.

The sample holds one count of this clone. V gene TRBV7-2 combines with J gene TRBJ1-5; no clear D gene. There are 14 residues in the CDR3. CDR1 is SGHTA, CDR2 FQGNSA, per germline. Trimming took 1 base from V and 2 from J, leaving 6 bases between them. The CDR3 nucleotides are TGTGCCAGCAGCTTAGTTCTGGGCAATCAGCCCCAGCATTTT. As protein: CASSLVLGNQPQHF.